This entry lists 32 T cell receptor beta chains sequenced from one sample in a study of T cells in Graves' hyperthyroidism and ophthalmopathy (dated by TCRdb to the late 2010s). Libraries were constructed by multiplex PCR. For sequencing, an Illumina HiSeq 2000 was employed. The TCR beta CDR3 regions were amplified from the RNA transcripts. The TCR CDR3 was subjected to a first round of RT-PCR using the HTBI primer set and the Qiagen OneStep RT-PCR kit. The raw public data were reprocessed by TCRdb itself: fastp quality trimming at Q25, MiXCR clonotype calling, in-frame beta chains only. Rows are combined by CDR3 protein, so each entry shows the most common genes and DNA. The sample table records about 290,000 distinct CDR3 sequences; about an eighth of these occur just once. Roughly 8.5% of the sample is held by the ten biggest clonotypes. Sequenced input: blood. The receptors come from a woman younger than 45 with Graves' hyperthyroidism that later progressed to Graves' ophthalmopathy.

This clonotype was seen at least ten times. The chain couples TRBV4-2 to TRBJ1-1; D ambiguous. V lost 1 base to trimming and J lost 4 bases, with 4 bases between them. CDR3 length equals 12 residues. Germline assignment: CDR1 LGHNA and CDR2 YNFKEQ. This CDR3 is CASSQVTTEAFF. CDR3 nucleotide sequence: TGTGCCAGCAGCCAAGTCACCACTGAAGCTTTCTTT.

This clonotype has at least ten counts. The chain couples TRBV6-1 to TRBJ1-6, with D uncertain. The germline V and J ends were trimmed by 5 bases and 10 bases, with 12 bases remaining between them. This CDR3 region has 13 residues. In germline, CDR1 is MNHNS, CDR2 SASEGT. The CDR3 DNA sequence: TGTGCCAGCAGTCACCGATGGACCTCACCCCTCCACTTT. Residues: CASSHRWTSPLHF.

There are many counts of this clonotype. The J gene is TRBJ2-7, the V gene TRBV20-1; D perhaps matches TRBD1 (6 bases). CDR1 is DFQATT, CDR2 SNEGSKA, per germline (reference sequence). Trimming took off 6 bases at V and 3 bases at J, with 15 bases between the two ends. The CDR3 is made up of 13 amino acids. CDR3 coding DNA: TGCAGTGCAAAGGACAGTTCGTTCTACGAGCAGTACTTC. It yields the protein CSAKDSSFYEQYF.

Notes on this clonotype: Possible read error: a much larger clone is one base away. This chain joins TRBV7-9 and TRBJ2-3, with TRBD2 identical over 10 bases. CDR3 length: 13 residues. Germline V lookup: CDR1 SEHNR, CDR2 FQNEAQ (reference sequence). The CDR3 DNA sequence: TGTGTCAGCAGGCGGACTAGCGGAGATACGCAGTATTTT. This gives the protein CVSRRTSGDTQYF.

This chain links TRBV5-6 with TRBJ2-1; D may correspond to TRBD1 or TRBD2 (5 bases each). The V gene lost 1 base and the J gene lost 0 bases, with 11 bases spanning the gap. The germline CDR1 and CDR2 sequences are SGHDT and YYEEEE. The CDR3 is made up of 16 amino acids. CDR3 nucleotides: TGTGCCAGCAGCTTGTCACCGGGGCGCTCCTACAATGAGCAGTTCTTC. Its protein product is CASSLSPGRSYNEQFF.

This clonotype was seen many times. The J gene is TRBJ1-1, the V gene TRBV20-1; no clear D. The CDR3 loop spans 11 amino acids. Trimming removed 0 bases at V and 8 bases at J, with 7 bases between. CDR1 is DFQATT and CDR2 is SNEGSKA in the germline V gene (reference sequence). This CDR3 reads CSARDNGEAFF. CDR3 sequence (DNA): TGCAGTGCTAGAGATAACGGAGAAGCTTTCTTT.

The V and J genes are TRBV7-2 and TRBJ2-2; 14 bases map to TRBD2. This CDR3 has 16 residues. Per germline, CDR1 SGHTA and CDR2 FQGNSA. J lost 4 bases, V lost 5 bases, and 3 bases had no gene match. The DNA of the CDR3 is TGTGCCAGCAGCCTGGGACTAGCGGGGGCCACCGGGGAGCTGTTTTTT. It yields the protein CASSLGLAGATGELFF.

This clonotype was seen a handful of times. The V call is TRBV9, the J call TRBJ2-5; maybe TRBD1 (8 bases). Germline V gene data show CDR1 as SGDLS and CDR2 as YYNGEE. The CDR3 has 14 residues. Trimming pared 2 bases from V and 5 bases from J, leaving 13 bases between. The CDR3 here is CASSVTGGGETQYF. DNA of the CDR3: TGTGCCAGCAGCGTCACAGGGGGAGGGGAGACCCAGTACTTC.

V and J are TRBV30 and TRBJ2-2; maybe TRBD1 (5 bases). The CDR3 runs to 13 residues. Per the germline V gene, CDR1 is GTSNPN and CDR2 is SVGIG (reference sequence). With 5 bases removed from V and 6 bases from J, the gap between germline ends came to 13 bases. The CDR3 loop reads CAWWGGRSGELFF. As DNA, the CDR3 is TGTGCCTGGTGGGGCGGCCGATCCGGGGAGCTGTTTTTT.

There are many counts of this clonotype. The CDR3 region has the DNA TGTGCCAGCAGTTTCGCCGGGACTAGCGGTAATGAGCAGTTCTTC. Translated, it gives CASSFAGTSGNEQFF. This chain uses TRBV27 with TRBJ2-1; TRBD2 aligns across 11 bases. The CDR3 runs 15 residues. The junction had 5 bases not matched to a gene; V was cut back by 3 bases and J by 7 bases. Germline values: CDR1 MNHEY, CDR2 SMNVEV (reference sequence).

As concerns this clonotype: One junction end disagrees with the germline gene, perhaps due to a read error. The chain carries TRBV15 and TRBJ2-3; TRBD1 agrees at 7 bases. There are 15 residues in the CDR3. Germline V gene sequence: CDR1 LNHNV, CDR2 YYDKDF (reference sequence). The CDR3 DNA follows: TGTGCCGCCAGAAGACCGGGACAGTTAACAGATACGCAGTATTTT. Encoded protein: CAARRPGQLTDTQYF.

This clonotype showed up many times. The chain links TRBV28 to TRBJ1-5; D is perhaps TRBD1 (5 bases). Per the germline V gene, CDR1 is MDHEN and CDR2 is SYDVKM. There are 15 residues in the CDR3. Between the trimmed V and J ends, which lost 5 bases and 2 bases, there was a span of 13 bases. The DNA of the CDR3 is TGTGCCAGCAGTCGCCTCCGGGACGGCAATCAGCCCCAGCATTTT. As protein: CASSRLRDGNQPQHF. Full variable domain (remainder filled in from reference TRBV28 and TRBJ1-5): DVKVTQSSRYLVKRTGEKVFLECVQDMDHENMFWYRQDPGLGLRLIYFSYDVKMKEKGDIPEGYSVSREKKERFSLILESASTNQTSMYLCASSRLRDGNQPQHFGDGTRLSIL.

In its sample, this clonotype was seen many times. V is TRBV12-3 or TRBV12-4 and J is TRBJ1-6, with a tentative D call TRBD1 (6 bases). This CDR3 comprises 14 residues. The ends were cut back, 3 bases at V and 10 bases at J, with 13 bases in the middle. Here the CDR3 reads CASSFTGNTSPLHF. The CDR3 nucleotides are TGTGCCAGCAGTTTCACAGGGAATACCTCACCCCTCCACTTT.

There are many counts of this clonotype. The chain couples TRBV6-2 or TRBV6-3 to TRBJ2-7; D gene ambiguous. Germline assignment: CDR1 MNHEY and CDR2 SVGEGT. The CDR3 runs 15 residues. V lost 7 bases, J lost 1 base, and 17 bases lay in between. DNA for the CDR3: TGTGCCAGCATCCCGGCCATTGACGGTTCCTACGAGCAGTACTTC. It is translated as CASIPAIDGSYEQYF.

This clonotype was picked up many times. The rearrangement links TRBV6-6 to TRBJ1-2, with 7 bases fitting TRBD1. Germline values: CDR1 MNHNY, CDR2 SVGAGI (reference sequence). V gave up 0 bases and J gave up 6 bases; unmatched junction bases: 7. The CDR3 spans 15 residues. The CDR3 here is CASSYSIEGADGYTF. The CDR3 coding sequence is TGTGCCAGCAGTTACTCGATCGAGGGGGCGGATGGCTACACCTTC.

Many counts were recorded for this clonotype. The chain uses TRBV7-9 and TRBJ1-5; tentative D call: TRBD1 (6 bases). Trimming removed 5 bases from V and 5 bases from J, with 19 bases in between. Germline loops: CDR1 SEHNR, CDR2 FQNEAQ (reference sequence). The CDR3 runs to 16 residues. The CDR3 bases are TGTGCCAGCAGCAATGAGGACAGCCTTGGGGATCAGCCCCAGCATTTT. Protein sequence: CASSNEDSLGDQPQHF.

The chain recombines TRBV7-9 with TRBJ1-1; tentative D call: TRBD1 (5 bases). V lost 10 bases to trimming and J lost 7 bases, with 16 bases between them. Germline V gene lookup returns CDR1 SEHNR and CDR2 FQNEAQ (reference sequence). This CDR3 spans 12 amino acids. This chain's CDR3 is CAIPRGGGEAFF. Here the CDR3 DNA reads TGTGCCATCCCCCGCGGGGGGGGTGAAGCTTTCTTT.

The J gene is TRBJ2-2, the V gene TRBV3-1; D gene uncertain. The CDR3 sequence is 15 residues long. Per germline, CDR1 LGHDT and CDR2 YNNKEL (reference sequence). With 0 bases removed from V and 2 bases from J, the gap between germline ends came to 7 bases. CDR3 in amino acids: CASSQDGLNTGELFF. The DNA of the CDR3 is TGTGCCAGCAGCCAAGATGGCCTTAACACCGGGGAGCTGTTTTTT.

This chain links TRBV29-1 with TRBJ2-1; D remains unclear. Trimming shortened V by 3 bases and J by 7 bases, and 4 bases separated the two germline ends. This CDR3 has 10 amino acids. From germline, CDR1 is SQVTM and CDR2 ANQGSEA. The CDR3 region has the DNA TGCAGCGTTGAGGGAAATGAGCAGTTCTTC. It translates to CSVEGNEQFF.

This clonotype was seen a handful of times. The chain carries TRBV4-3 and TRBJ2-3; D may be TRBD2 (5 bases). CDR3 length equals 15 residues. Germline assignment: CDR1 LGHNA and CDR2 YSLEER. V lost 0 bases and J 8 bases, leaving 15 bases between the germline ends. DNA for the CDR3: TGCGCCAGCAGCCAAGATCGGGATAGCTTGGGTACGCAGTATTTT. It encodes CASSQDRDSLGTQYF.

There are many counts of this clonotype. CDR3 nucleotides: TGTGCCACCAGCAGAGATGGGGGACAGGTCTATGGCTACACCTTC. It encodes CATSRDGGQVYGYTF. The gene calls are TRBV15 and TRBJ1-2; 8 bases are a match to TRBD1. CDR1 LNHNV and CDR2 YYDKDF come from the germline V gene (reference sequence). The CDR3 covers 15 residues. J gave up 4 bases and V 0 bases, and 4 bases lay outside the gene matches.

The V call is TRBV4-1, the J call TRBJ2-1; unclear D gene. Germline CDR1 and CDR2: MGHRA and YSYEKL. The ends were cut back, 0 bases at V and 3 bases at J, with 18 bases in the middle. This CDR3 region has 18 residues. CDR3 sequence (DNA): TGCGCCAGCAGCCAAGACCCTCCCTATGGCGGAATCTACAATGAGCAGTTCTTC. Translation gives CASSQDPPYGGIYNEQFF.

This sequence joins TRBV28 and TRBJ2-3; either TRBD1 or TRBD2 may supply D (6 bases each). The V end lost 2 bases, the J end lost 2 bases, and 23 bases lay between the germline ends. This CDR3 has 19 amino acids. CDR1 and CDR2 (germline): MDHEN, SYDVKM. The CDR3 here is CASSLRAGNRESVTDTQYF. Written as DNA, the CDR3 is TGTGCCAGCAGTTTACGGGCGGGGAACAGGGAATCCGTCACAGATACGCAGTATTTT.

The V call is TRBV6-5, the J call TRBJ2-3, with TRBD2 matching 10 bases. Germline loops: CDR1 MNHEY, CDR2 SVGAGI. J was trimmed by 2 bases and V by 2 bases; bases with no gene match: 1. The CDR3 consists of 15 residues. The chain's CDR3 is CASSYGTSDTDTQYF. CDR3 nucleotides: TGTGCCAGCAGTTACGGGACTAGCGACACAGATACGCAGTATTTT.

On this clonotype: This may be a read error: a much more frequent sequence differs by one nucleotide. The V call is TRBV12-3 or TRBV12-4, the J call TRBJ2-1; D is uncertain. The V and J ends lost 4 bases and 5 bases respectively, with 6 bases between them. This CDR3 region has 12 residues. The CDR3 is CASSSEHNEQFF. In nucleotides, the CDR3 is TGTGCCAGCAGTTCAGAGCACAATGAGCAGTTCTTC.

This clonotype came up many times. The V call is TRBV30, the J call TRBJ2-2; possibly TRBD2 for D (6 bases). Germline-derived CDR1 and CDR2 are GTSNPN and SVGIG (reference sequence). This CDR3 spans 13 amino acids. V dropped 1 base and J dropped 6 bases, with 9 bases sitting between them. In DNA form, the CDR3 reads TGTGCCTGGAGTGCGACTAGTGCCGGGGAGCTGTTTTTT. Amino acids: CAWSATSAGELFF.

The genes are TRBV28 and TRBJ2-7; TRBD1 aligns across 10 bases. The trim removed 7 bases at V and 0 bases at J, leaving 6 bases unmatched. This CDR3 is 15 amino acids long. CDR1 is MDHEN and CDR2 is SYDVKM in the germline V gene. The CDR3 protein is CASIKDRGVSYEQYF. CDR3 DNA: TGTGCCAGCATTAAGGACAGGGGGGTCTCCTACGAGCAGTACTTC.

This clonotype was picked up one time. The chain joins TRBV11-2 to TRBJ2-1; 8 bases line up with TRBD1. The CDR3 has 15 amino acids. Germline assignment: CDR1 SGHAT and CDR2 FQNNGV. Germline trimming cut 5 bases from V and 8 bases from J; bases unmatched to any gene: 11. The DNA for the CDR3 is TGTGCCAGCAGCGGGCGACAGGGGCGCGAGGATGAGCAGTTCTTC. It encodes CASSGRQGREDEQFF.

The chain recombines TRBV4-1 with TRBJ2-1, with TRBD2 matching 13 bases. The CDR3 has 18 residues. Losses at the gene ends were 2 bases for V and 8 bases for J; bases not matched to a gene: 12. CDR1 MGHRA and CDR2 YSYEKL come from the germline V gene. CDR3 region: CASSQPTPGLAGRDEQFF. The CDR3 bases are TGCGCCAGCAGCCAACCCACCCCGGGACTAGCGGGACGCGATGAGCAGTTCTTC.

This clonotype was seen only a few times. The V and J genes are TRBV5-1 and TRBJ2-3; 10 nucleotides agree with TRBD2. V dropped 0 bases and J dropped 3; count of bases not matched to a gene: 10. Germline CDR1 SGHRS, CDR2 YFSETQ. The CDR3 loop spans 18 amino acids. This chain's CDR3 is CASSLVASGSRETDTQYF. The CDR3 DNA reads TGCGCCAGCAGCTTGGTGGCTAGCGGGAGTAGGGAAACAGATACGCAGTATTTT.

V and J are TRBV5-1 and TRBJ2-7; D call uncertain. The CDR3 is 16 residues long. Per the germline V gene, CDR1 is SGHRS and CDR2 is YFSETQ. V lost 0 bases and J 3 bases, leaving 16 bases between the germline ends. The CDR3 DNA reads as TGCGCCAGCAGCTTGGAGGCCCGCAGCGCCAGCTACGAGCAGTACTTC. Its translation: CASSLEARSASYEQYF.

This clonotype was seen many times. The V gene is TRBV6-2 or TRBV6-3, the J gene TRBJ2-1; 8 bases match TRBD2. The CDR3 has 14 residues. The germline V gene has CDR1 MNHEY and CDR2 SVGEGT. Trimming removed 2 bases from V and 10 bases from J; junction bases left unmatched: 7. The chain's CDR3 is CASSYPSGSREQFF. CDR3 sequence (DNA): TGTGCCAGCAGTTACCCTAGCGGGTCTCGGGAGCAGTTCTTC.